This record covers a single TCR beta chain. Its target is unknown. The V end was cut by 4 bases, the J end by 0 bases, with 13 bases between. The CDR3 extends over 15 amino acids. Germline V lookup: CDR1 SGDLS, CDR2 YYNGEE. This sample stems from a study of cytomegalovirus exposure and HLA in healthy donors. Study-wide findings and caveats: Usually a TCR sequence was rare, but some public TCRs were found in many donors.

PCR primers comprised 60 Vbeta and 13 Jbeta primers. Here immunoSEQ multiplex PCR was the method, and the copy in TCRdb shows in-frame clones only, minus some. The sample lists about 150,000 clones, roughly 66% occurring once. The TCR sequence derives from a woman between 18 and 29 years old in good health and CMV-seronegative. V is TRBV9 and J is TRBJ1-2; a weak D match, TRBD1 (6 bases). Sequenced: PBMCs. CDR3 in DNA: TGTGCCAGCAGCCTTGGGGGCAGTGCTAACTATGGCTACACCTTC. This codes for CASSLGGSANYGYTF.